The 9 T cell receptor beta chains below come from one sample, sequenced in a study of Ad26.COV2.S vaccination and SARS-CoV-2 variants. TCRdb's table, derived via immunoSEQ multiplex PCR, lists solely in-frame clones and lacks some. In the table there are 300,000 to 450,000 clones, 70% to 90% of which are singletons. Noted treatment: roughly 19 received Ad26.COV2.S at low or high dose, single or two shots; 5 received placebo; per-sample allocation not given. The study sampled participants on day 63 after the first vaccine or placebo injection. Material: peripheral blood, obtained in a trial of Ad26.COV2.S vaccine versus placebo. These receptor sequences come from a person aged 18 to 65 who received the Ad26.COV2.S COVID-19 vaccine or a placebo.

This clone was counted a single time. The CDR3 DNA reads as TGCGCCAGCACCCAGGGAGGAGGGGACAGGAGTCACAATGAGCAGTTCTTC. Encoded protein: CASTQGGGDRSHNEQFF. V and J are TRBV5-1 and TRBJ2-1, with 8 bases fitting TRBD1. Germline-derived CDR1 and CDR2 are SGHRS and YFSETQ. The CDR3 length is 17 residues. The V gene end was trimmed by 6 bases and the J gene end by 5 bases; junction bases not matched to a gene: 16.

The V and J genes are TRBV9 and TRBJ2-7, with D possibly being TRBD2 (6 bases). The CDR3 length is 14 residues. Germline-derived CDR1 and CDR2 are SGDLS and YYNGEE. V lost 4 bases to trimming and J lost 1 base, with 12 bases between them. CDR3 nucleotide sequence: TGTGCCAGCAGCCTCGGGGACTGGTCCTACGAGCAGTACTTC. Protein: CASSLGDWSYEQYF.

This chain joins TRBV10-2 and TRBJ2-7, with D hard to call. Trimming left V 8 bases short and J 3 bases short, with 5 bases between. Germline V gives CDR1 WSHSY, CDR2 SAAADI. The CDR3 has 10 amino acids. The CDR3 DNA reads as TGCGCCAGCGCCAACTACGAGCAGTACTTC. This translates into CASANYEQYF.

This chain connects TRBV15 to TRBJ2-2, with 13 bases identical to TRBD2. CDR1 is LNHNV, CDR2 YYDKDF, per germline (reference sequence). CDR3 length equals 17 residues. V lost 0 bases and J lost 5; bases outside the gene matches: 3. The CDR3 region has the DNA TGTGCCACCAGCAGAGAAGAGACTAGCGGGAGGACCGGGGAGCTGTTTTTT. It codes for CATSREETSGRTGELFF.

V is TRBV6-5 and J is TRBJ2-7, with D unclear. Germline loops: CDR1 MNHEY, CDR2 SVGAGI. V was cut by 0 bases and J by 2 bases, with 11 bases left in between. The CDR3 extends over 15 amino acids. The CDR3 nucleotides are TGTGCCAGCAGTTACTCCCCCCTCCCGGCCTACGAGCAGTACTTC. It yields the protein CASSYSPLPAYEQYF.

The V call is TRBV7-2, the J call TRBJ1-5; TRBD1 aligns across 7 bases. V shed 5 bases and J 0 bases; nucleotides not matched to a gene: 7. The CDR3 has 16 residues. Germline V gene sequence: CDR1 SGHTA, CDR2 FQGNSA. The CDR3 region has the DNA TGTGCCAGCAGCCAAGGGGGCCTCCTTAGCAATCAGCCCCAGCATTTT. Amino acids: CASSQGGLLSNQPQHF. Based on the CDR3 plus reference TRBV7-2 and TRBJ1-5, the full variable domain is GAGVSQSPSNKVTEKGKDVELRCDPISGHTALYWYRQSLGQGLEFLIYFQGNSAPDKSGLPSDRFSAERTGGSVSTLTIQRTQQEDSAVYLCASSQGGLLSNQPQHFGDGTRLSIL.

This chain joins TRBV20-1 and TRBJ2-3; D is ambiguous. CDR1 is DFQATT and CDR2 is SNEGSKA in the germline V gene (reference sequence). CDR3 size: 13 residues. The V end was cut by 3 bases, the J end by 2 bases, with 9 bases between. As DNA, the CDR3 is TGCAGTGCTAGTTACGAAAACACAGATACGCAGTATTTT. Its translation is CSASYENTDTQYF.

The V gene is TRBV7-2, the J gene TRBJ2-1; D possibly corresponds to TRBD2 (5 bases). V was trimmed by 5 bases and J by 5 bases, leaving 10 bases between them. This CDR3 comprises 13 residues. Germline CDR1 and CDR2: SGHTA and FQGNSA. CDR3 sequence (DNA): TGTGCCAGCAGCACCGGGATTCACAATGAGCAGTTCTTC. As protein: CASSTGIHNEQFF.

The chain employs TRBV7-2 and TRBJ2-5; 11 nucleotides line up with TRBD2. Germline CDR1 and CDR2: SGHTA and FQGNSA. V lost 5 bases, J lost 5 bases, and 7 bases stayed unmatched. The CDR3 extends over 15 amino acids. Written as DNA, the CDR3 is TGTGCCAGCAGCGTCCTAGCGGGGGGCGGTGAGACCCAGTACTTC. As protein: CASSVLAGGGETQYF.